A single sample is the source of the 32 T cell receptor beta chains below, sequenced in a study of T-cell reconstitution after alpha-beta-depleted transplantation in children. Unique molecular identifiers tagged the TCRbeta library. TCRdb independently ran MiXCR on the PCR reads; one entry per CDR3 protein. This table holds 700,000 to 950,000 distinct CDR3 sequences, under 20% found once. Source: PBMCs, mostly from graft donor cells, taken 360 days after TCRalphabeta/CD19-depleted stem cell transplant. The origin of the receptors is a male patient younger than 18 who had a stem cell transplant for acute lymphoblastic leukemia, so the T cells may come from the graft donor.

The gene calls are TRBV6-2 or TRBV6-3 and TRBJ2-3, with 12 bases fitting TRBD2. The CDR3 totals 17 residues. Unmatched junction bases numbered 12, after V lost 6 bases and J lost 5 bases. In germline, CDR1 is MNHEY, CDR2 SVGEGT. CDR3 residues: CASSYPHLTSGRDTQYF. The CDR3 bases are TGTGCCAGCAGCTACCCACATTTGACTAGCGGGAGAGATACGCAGTATTTT.

This chain links TRBV28 with TRBJ2-2, with D uncertain. Looked up from germline, CDR1 is MDHEN and CDR2 is SYDVKM. This CDR3 has 13 residues. Trimming pared 5 bases from V and 6 bases from J, leaving 10 bases between. Here the CDR3 DNA reads TGTGCCAGCAGTATCGATGTGTCCGGGGAGCTGTTTTTT. It yields the protein CASSIDVSGELFF.

The chain couples TRBV15 to TRBJ2-7; 7 positions agree with TRBD2. The trim removed 8 bases at V and 2 bases at J, leaving 9 bases unmatched. Germline V gene lookup returns CDR1 LNHNV and CDR2 YYDKDF (reference sequence). This CDR3 is built from 14 residues. The CDR3 DNA follows: TGTGCCACCGGGGCGGGAGTGGGGACCTACGAGCAGTACTTC. It yields the protein CATGAGVGTYEQYF.

This clonotype was observed a handful of times. The rearrangement joins TRBV28 to TRBJ1-4; 8 bases map to TRBD1. The ends lost 7 bases at V and 4 bases at J; junction bases unmatched: 5. Germline assignment: CDR1 MDHEN and CDR2 SYDVKM. CDR3 length: 14 amino acids. DNA for the CDR3: TGTGCCAGCACCTCCAGGGGGCTTAATGAAAAACTGTTTTTT. As protein: CASTSRGLNEKLFF.

The genes are TRBV7-9 and TRBJ2-5; 9 bases align to TRBD2. The germline gives CDR1 SEHNR, CDR2 FQNEAQ (reference sequence). The CDR3 is 13 amino acids. After removal of 6 bases from V and 3 bases from J, the junction contained 2 bases not matched to a gene. In DNA, the CDR3 is TGTGCCAGCAGGATAGCGGGGGAAGAGACCCAGTACTTC. It encodes CASRIAGEETQYF.

This clonotype was observed a handful of times. The genes are TRBV6-1 and TRBJ2-6; D is unclear. Between the trimmed V and J ends, which lost 6 bases and 3 bases, there was a span of 15 bases. Per germline, CDR1 MNHNS and CDR2 SASEGT. The CDR3 contains 16 residues. The CDR3 protein is CASRSLSTVGANVLTF. DNA for the CDR3: TGTGCCAGCAGATCATTATCCACAGTTGGGGCCAACGTCCTGACTTTC.

This clonotype turned up a few times. V gene TRBV20-1 combines with J gene TRBJ2-7; no reliable D call. Trimming pared 3 bases from V and 6 bases from J, leaving 6 bases between. Germline loops: CDR1 DFQATT, CDR2 SNEGSKA (reference sequence). This CDR3 is built from 10 residues. CDR3 nucleotide sequence: TGCAGTGCTAGGTTCGCCGAGCAGTACTTC. This sequence encodes CSARFAEQYF.

This clonotype was detected a few times. DNA for the CDR3: TGCAGCGTTTCCAAAGGGGGACACCCCTACGAGCAGTACTTC. This sequence encodes CSVSKGGHPYEQYF. This chain joins TRBV29-1 and TRBJ2-7, with D perhaps TRBD1 (6 bases). This CDR3 is built from 14 residues. From germline, CDR1 is SQVTM and CDR2 ANQGSEA. With 5 bases removed from V and 2 bases from J, the gap between germline ends came to 16 bases.

The chain links TRBV3-1 to TRBJ2-7; TRBD2 matches at 7 bases. The CDR3 is 15 residues long. V lost 2 bases and J lost 5; bases outside the gene matches: 9. Germline-derived CDR1 and CDR2 are LGHDT and YNNKEL (reference sequence). The CDR3 coding sequence is TGTGCCAGCAGCCAAATCGGGGGGAGTCGAGACGAGCAGTACTTC. Amino acids: CASSQIGGSRDEQYF.

This chain links TRBV25-1 with TRBJ2-2; D gene uncertain. Deletions cut 5 bases from V and 10 bases from J, with 14 bases between. The germline gives CDR1 MGHDK, CDR2 SYGVNS. The CDR3 is 13 amino acids. This CDR3 is CASSRTSREELFF. DNA for the CDR3: TGTGCCAGCAGTCGGACGTCGCGTGAGGAGCTGTTTTTT.

V gene TRBV27 combines with J gene TRBJ2-1, with D unclear. Per the germline V gene, CDR1 is MNHEY and CDR2 is SMNVEV (reference sequence). Deletions cut 7 bases from V and 8 bases from J, with 18 bases between. The CDR3 length is 14 residues. CDR3 sequence: CASTSLLSADEQFF. The CDR3 coding sequence is TGTGCCAGCACTTCCCTTTTGAGCGCCGATGAGCAGTTCTTC.

V gene TRBV10-3 combines with J gene TRBJ1-1; D may be TRBD1 (5 bases). The CDR3 loop spans 14 amino acids. The ends were cut back, 8 bases at V and 1 base at J, with 14 bases in the middle. Germline V gene sequence: CDR1 ENHRY, CDR2 SYGVKD. DNA for the CDR3: TGTGCCATCGATTCGCAGGGCACGAACACTGAAGCTTTCTTT. This sequence encodes CAIDSQGTNTEAFF.

The chain carries TRBV9 and TRBJ2-1; TRBD2 matches at 9 bases. Germline CDR1 and CDR2: SGDLS and YYNGEE. This CDR3 has 16 residues. J lost 6 bases, V lost 4 bases, and 11 bases had no gene match. CDR3 nucleotide sequence: TGTGCCAGCAGCTTGGTGTGGGCTAGCGGGACCAATGAGCAGTTCTTC. The encoded protein is CASSLVWASGTNEQFF. Together with reference TRBV9 and TRBJ2-1, the CDR3 gives the full variable domain: DSGVTQTPKHLITATGQRVTLRCSPRSGDLSVYWYQQSLDQGLQFLIQYYNGEERAKGNILERFSAQQFPDLHSELNLSSLELGDSALYFCASSLVWASGTNEQFFGPGTRLTVL.

This clonotype was picked up a small number of times. The chain employs TRBV29-1 and TRBJ2-1, with TRBD2 matching 12 bases. CDR1 is SQVTM and CDR2 is ANQGSEA in the germline V gene. The length of the CDR3 is 17 residues. V shed 1 base, J shed 5 bases, and the junction held 9 bases outside the gene matches. CDR3 region: CSVEVNSGLAGNNEQFF. The CDR3 DNA sequence: TGCAGCGTTGAAGTTAATTCTGGACTAGCGGGGAACAATGAGCAGTTCTTC.

Only a few counts were recorded for this clonotype. The rearrangement links TRBV5-1 to TRBJ1-2; D is possibly TRBD1 (6 bases). CDR3 length: 17 amino acids. The germline V and J ends were trimmed by 0 bases and 7 bases, with 22 bases remaining between them. Germline V gives CDR1 SGHRS, CDR2 YFSETQ. CDR3 amino acids: CASSLGSGQLGVAGYTF. CDR3 coding DNA: TGCGCCAGCAGCTTGGGATCCGGACAGTTAGGAGTGGCTGGCTACACCTTC.

Only a few counts were recorded for this clonotype. This rearrangement joins TRBV2 to TRBJ2-1, with 10 bases matching TRBD1. The length of the CDR3 is 13 residues. Per germline, CDR1 SNHLY and CDR2 FYNNEI. Trimming cost V 10 bases and J 16 bases; bases outside gene matches: 16. The chain's CDR3 is CATGTGVGSWKFF. The CDR3 DNA follows: TGTGCCACCGGGACAGGGGTCGGGTCGTGGAAATTCTTC.

This clonotype was seen at least ten times. Germline is not matched at one junction end, which may reflect a read error. This rearrangement joins TRBV11-2 to TRBJ1-5, with D possibly matching TRBD1 (6 bases). This CDR3 region has 14 residues. The germline V gene encodes CDR1 SGHAT and CDR2 FQNNGV. The CDR3 sequence: CASSLDRGSQPQHF. DNA of the CDR3: TGTGCCAGCAGTTTAGATAGGGGGTCGCAGCCCCAGCATTTT.

This clonotype was detected a few times. V is TRBV4-1 and J is TRBJ2-7; 7 bases fit TRBD1. The CDR3 length is 15 residues. V was clipped by 4 bases and J by 1 base; unmatched bases: 7. From germline, CDR1 is MGHRA and CDR2 YSYEKL. Here the CDR3 DNA reads TGCGCCAGCAGCCTGATTGACAGGGTTTCCTACGAGCAGTACTTC. Protein product: CASSLIDRVSYEQYF.

This clonotype was observed a handful of times. This rearrangement joins TRBV29-1 to TRBJ2-7; TRBD2 aligns across 7 bases. Germline V lookup: CDR1 SQVTM, CDR2 ANQGSEA. This CDR3 region has 15 residues. V was clipped by 7 bases and J by 2 bases; unmatched bases: 14. The CDR3 here is CSARRGGRGTYEQYF. CDR3 in DNA: TGCAGCGCCCGAAGGGGCGGGAGAGGCACCTACGAGCAGTACTTC.

The V and J genes are TRBV5-1 and TRBJ1-1; D might be TRBD1 (5 bases). The CDR3 loop spans 14 amino acids. The ends were cut back, 1 base at V and 4 bases at J, with 11 bases in the middle. Per germline, CDR1 SGHRS and CDR2 YFSETQ. CDR3 sequence reads: CASSLSRVGTEAFF. CDR3 DNA sequence: TGCGCCAGCAGCTTGTCCAGGGTCGGCACTGAAGCTTTCTTT.

The chain couples TRBV10-3 to TRBJ2-7; 7 bases match TRBD2. Germline CDR1 ENHRY, CDR2 SYGVKD. The CDR3 spans 15 residues. Trimming cost V 7 bases and J 6 bases; bases outside gene matches: 15. Here the CDR3 DNA reads TGTGCCATCACATCGGGGGGACTTCCGGCTTCCGAGCAGTACTTC. Its protein product is CAITSGGLPASEQYF.

This clonotype has ten or more counts. The rearrangement uses TRBV5-1 and TRBJ2-7, with D possibly being TRBD1 (5 bases). This CDR3 region has 13 residues. The germline V gene encodes CDR1 SGHRS and CDR2 YFSETQ. Deletions cut 9 bases from V and 0 bases from J, with 13 bases between. CDR3 amino acids: CATSTASSYEQYF. The CDR3 coding sequence is TGCGCCACTTCGACAGCGAGCTCCTACGAGCAGTACTTC.

The sample holds a few counts of this clonotype. This chain links TRBV5-1 with TRBJ1-1; D uncertain. The CDR3 totals 14 residues. Germline V CDR1 and CDR2: SGHRS, YFSETQ. The V end lost 1 base, the J end lost 1 base, and 8 bases lay between the germline ends. CDR3 loop: CASSLRNQNTEAFF. DNA of the CDR3: TGCGCCAGCAGCTTGCGAAACCAGAACACTGAAGCTTTCTTT.

The V and J genes are TRBV11-2 and TRBJ2-5, with TRBD2 identical over 7 bases. The CDR3 extends over 21 amino acids. After removal of 5 bases from V and 5 bases from J, the junction contained 29 bases not matched to a gene. CDR1 SGHAT and CDR2 FQNNGV come from the germline V gene. CDR3 region: CASSMGWGAPGPAGEAETQYF. In DNA, the CDR3 is TGTGCCAGCAGCATGGGGTGGGGTGCGCCTGGTCCGGCGGGAGAGGCTGAGACCCAGTACTTC.

This clonotype was counted between two and nine times. The chain joins TRBV7-6 to TRBJ2-7; weak D call: TRBD2 (6 bases). Per germline, CDR1 SGHVS and CDR2 FNYEAQ. This CDR3 is built from 16 residues. Trimming took 5 bases from V and 0 from J, leaving 17 bases between them. CDR3 in amino acids: CASSPEVAGPSYEQYF. DNA of the CDR3: TGTGCCAGCAGCCCAGAGGTGGCGGGACCCTCCTACGAGCAGTACTTC.

The chain links TRBV5-1 to TRBJ1-1; 7 bases are a match to TRBD1. Trimming removed 3 bases from V and 0 bases from J; junction bases left unmatched: 8. The CDR3 runs to 16 residues. Germline V gene lookup returns CDR1 SGHRS and CDR2 YFSETQ. The CDR3 DNA reads as TGCGCCAGCAGCTCGACAGGGCCCACCATGAACACTGAAGCTTTCTTT. Encoded protein: CASSSTGPTMNTEAFF.

This clonotype turned up a few times. This chain uses TRBV4-1 with TRBJ1-2, with D hard to call. V was shortened by 1 base and J by 8 bases, with 14 bases between the two germline ends. This CDR3 is 14 amino acids long. Germline V lookup: CDR1 MGHRA, CDR2 YSYEKL. The CDR3 region is CASSQGELLGGYTF. The CDR3 DNA reads TGCGCCAGCAGCCAAGGGGAGCTATTGGGAGGCTACACCTTC.

This clonotype was found a few times. The V call is TRBV12-3 or TRBV12-4, the J call TRBJ1-1; no reliable D call. The V gene lost 3 bases and the J gene lost 5 bases, with 10 bases spanning the gap. This CDR3 is built from 13 residues. CDR3 region: CASSFGAGTEAFF. The CDR3 nucleotides read TGTGCCAGCAGTTTCGGAGCTGGGACTGAAGCTTTCTTT.

This clonotype has a handful of counts. The V gene is TRBV5-6, the J gene TRBJ2-1; D is ambiguous. Per the germline V gene, CDR1 is SGHDT and CDR2 is YYEEEE. V lost 4 bases to trimming and J lost 2 bases, with 13 bases between them. This CDR3 contains 15 residues. The CDR3 DNA reads TGTGCCAGCAGCACAAAGGGTGTTACCTACAATGAGCAGTTCTTC. Its protein product is CASSTKGVTYNEQFF. The whole variable domain, remainder taken from reference TRBV5-6 and TRBJ2-1, is DAGVTQSPTHLIKTRGQQVTLRCSPKSGHDTVSWYQQALGQGPQFIFQYYEEEERQRGNFPDRFSGHQFPNYSSELNVNALLLGDSALYLCASSTKGVTYNEQFFGPGTRLTVL.

This clonotype has a count of ten or more. The chain's CDR3 is CANTRGPGRGTEAFF. For the CDR3, the DNA is TGTGCCAACACAAGGGGGCCAGGGAGGGGCACTGAAGCTTTCTTT. This rearrangement joins TRBV6-5 to TRBJ1-1; 7 bases match TRBD1. Trimming cost V 10 bases and J 4 bases; bases outside gene matches: 15. Germline V gives CDR1 MNHEY, CDR2 SVGAGI. The CDR3 has 15 residues.

The V and J genes are TRBV5-1 and TRBJ2-3; 8 bases map to TRBD2. The CDR3 is 15 residues long. After removal of 7 bases from V and 2 bases from J, the junction contained 9 bases not matched to a gene. The germline CDR1 and CDR2 sequences are SGHRS and YFSETQ. CDR3 nucleotides: TGCGCCAGCCGGATACTAGCGGAAATCACAGATACGCAGTATTTT. Protein sequence: CASRILAEITDTQYF. Filled out from reference TRBV5-1 and TRBJ2-3, the complete variable domain reads KAGVTQTPRYLIKTRGQQVTLSCSPISGHRSVSWYQQTPGQGLQFLFEYFSETQRNKGNFPGRFSGRQFSNSRSEMNVSTLELGDSALYLCASRILAEITDTQYFGPGTRLTVL.

In its sample, this clonotype was seen a few times. The genes are TRBV7-3 and TRBJ2-2; D call uncertain. Germline V gene sequence: CDR1 SGHTA, CDR2 FQGTGA. V was trimmed by 3 bases and J by 8 bases, leaving 13 bases between them. This CDR3 region has 14 residues. The CDR3 DNA reads as TGTGCCAGCAGCTTCCCCAACGCCCCGGGGGAGCTGTTTTTT. Amino acid sequence: CASSFPNAPGELFF.